These 27 T cell receptor beta chains were all obtained from the same sample, sequenced in a study of cytomegalovirus exposure and HLA in healthy donors. Primers for the PCR totalled 60 Vbeta and 13 Jbeta. Sequenced by immunoSEQ multiplex PCR; TCRdb stores in-frame clones only, minus some. This sample contains 200,000 or so clones. Sequencing was done on a sample of PBMCs. Every receptor here comes from a boy younger than 18 in good health and CMV-seronegative.

The chain couples TRBV4-1 to TRBJ2-5, with D maybe TRBD1 (6 bases). The germline CDR1 and CDR2 sequences are MGHRA and YSYEKL. The CDR3 covers 13 residues. V lost 2 bases to trimming and J lost 5 bases, with 9 bases between them. The CDR3 region is CASSQPGVETQYF. The CDR3 nucleotides read TGCGCCAGCAGCCAACCAGGGGTTGAGACCCAGTACTTC.

This chain connects TRBV27 to TRBJ2-5, with TRBD1 matching over 9 bases. The end of the DNA is better explained by TRBJ2-7, so the J call may be wrong. The CDR3 has 16 residues. Germline V lookup: CDR1 MNHEY, CDR2 SMNVEV (reference sequence). The DNA for the CDR3 is TGTGCCAGCAGTTTTCACACCGGGACAGGGACCTACGAGCAGTACTTC. This codes for CASSFHTGTGTYEQYF.

The V call is TRBV5-4, the J call TRBJ2-7; 8 bases match TRBD2. With V trimmed by 4 bases and J by 5 bases, 17 bases remained unmatched. This CDR3 comprises 17 residues. Germline V CDR1 and CDR2: SGHNT, YYREEE (reference sequence). CDR3 sequence (DNA): TGTGCCAGCAGCCCCGGAGAGCGGGGGTGGCTTCAGAACGAGCAGTACTTC. Residues: CASSPGERGWLQNEQYF.

The chain employs TRBV15 and TRBJ1-5, with D possibly matching TRBD1 (5 bases). The CDR3 is 13 amino acids. The germline V gene has CDR1 LNHNV and CDR2 YYDKDF (reference sequence). V lost 3 bases, J lost 7 bases, and 10 bases lay in between. The CDR3 reads CATSREGEQPQHF. The CDR3 DNA is TGTGCCACCAGCAGGGAAGGGGAACAGCCCCAGCATTTT.

This chain joins TRBV7-2 and TRBJ1-1; no firm D call. CDR1 is SGHTA, CDR2 FQGNSA, per germline. The length of the CDR3 is 15 residues. Trimming pared 6 bases from V and 4 bases from J, leaving 18 bases between. CDR3 protein: CASRQMVGGSTEAFF. CDR3 coding DNA: TGTGCCAGCAGGCAAATGGTAGGAGGGAGCACTGAAGCTTTCTTT.

The chain combines TRBV5-1 with TRBJ2-7; 14 nucleotides line up with TRBD2. V shed 4 bases, J shed 2 bases, and the junction held 2 bases outside the gene matches. The CDR3 is 15 amino acids. The germline CDR1 and CDR2 sequences are SGHRS and YFSETQ. The CDR3 DNA reads TGCGCCAGCAGCCTGACTAGCGGGGGGGCCTACGAGCAGTACTTC. Translating it yields CASSLTSGGAYEQYF.

The chain couples TRBV9 to TRBJ2-7; 8 bases line up with TRBD2. Germline loops: CDR1 SGDLS, CDR2 YYNGEE. CDR3 length: 14 residues. V trimming: 4 bases; J trimming: 4 bases; junction bases outside the gene matches: 7. DNA of the CDR3: TGTGCCAGCAGCCCCGGGGGGGGCGAGTACGAGCAGTACTTC. Translation gives CASSPGGGEYEQYF.

The V gene is TRBV6-5, the J gene TRBJ2-1; 7 bases align to TRBD1. V dropped 2 bases and J dropped 3; count of bases not matched to a gene: 4. This CDR3 is built from 15 residues. CDR1 and CDR2 (germline): MNHEY, SVGAGI. This CDR3 is CASSYDRAHYNEQFF. DNA for the CDR3: TGTGCCAGCAGTTACGACAGGGCCCACTACAATGAGCAGTTCTTC.

J is TRBJ1-1 and V is TRBV19; D unresolved. The CDR3 contains 14 residues. The germline gives CDR1 LNHDA, CDR2 SQIVND (reference sequence). V was shortened by 4 bases and J by 5 bases, with 14 bases between the two germline ends. The CDR3 reads CASSNREPGTEAFF. In DNA, the CDR3 is TGTGCCAGTAGTAACCGGGAACCAGGAACTGAAGCTTTCTTT.

This chain's CDR3 is CASRLGSLNEKLFF. The CDR3, as DNA: TGTGCCAGCAGACTGGGCAGCCTTAATGAAAAACTGTTTTTT. V is TRBV7-9 and J is TRBJ1-4; no firm D call. V lost 6 bases and J 4 bases, leaving 12 bases between the germline ends. The CDR3 has 14 amino acids. Germline V gene data show CDR1 as SEHNR and CDR2 as FQNEAQ (reference sequence). The full variable domain, completed using reference TRBV7-9 and TRBJ1-4, is DTGVSQNPRHKITKRGQNVTFRCDPISEHNRLYWYRQTLGQGPEFLTYFQNEAQLEKSRLLSDRFSAERPKGSFSTLEIQRTEQGDSAMYLCASRLGSLNEKLFFGSGTQLSVL.

The J gene is TRBJ2-5, the V gene TRBV18; no clear D gene. Germline CDR1 reads KGHSH; CDR2 reads LQKENI. Trimming shortened V by 3 bases and J by 1 base, and 6 bases separated the two germline ends. There are 13 residues in the CDR3. CDR3 region: CASSPTLQETQYF. The CDR3 DNA is TGTGCCAGCTCACCGACACTCCAAGAGACCCAGTACTTC.

This chain uses TRBV28 with TRBJ1-4, with D uncertain. The ends were cut back, 5 bases at V and 8 bases at J, with 21 bases in the middle. The length of the CDR3 is 16 residues. The V gene's germline CDR1 is MDHEN and CDR2 SYDVKM. CDR3 DNA: TGTGCCAGCAGTCGTAACCCATCCCGTCTGAGGGAAAAACTGTTTTTT. It is translated as CASSRNPSRLREKLFF.

The rearrangement joins TRBV9 to TRBJ1-1; maybe TRBD1 (5 bases). The CDR3 is 14 amino acids. CDR1 and CDR2 (germline): SGDLS, YYNGEE. V lost 2 bases to trimming and J lost 10 bases, with 18 bases between them. CDR3 nucleotides: TGTGCCAGCAGCGTCCCCGAGGCGGGGGGGAGAGCTTTCTTT. This gives the protein CASSVPEAGGRAFF.

The chain combines TRBV11-2 with TRBJ2-1; D gene ambiguous. The germline V and J ends were trimmed by 5 bases and 6 bases, with 8 bases remaining between them. Germline CDR1 and CDR2: SGHAT and FQNNGV. This CDR3 has 12 residues. In DNA form, the CDR3 reads TGTGCCAGCAGCCGGGTCTTCAATGAGCAGTTCTTC. The encoded protein is CASSRVFNEQFF.

The rearrangement links TRBV19 to TRBJ1-1; 8 nucleotides align to TRBD1. CDR1 LNHDA and CDR2 SQIVND come from the germline V gene (reference sequence). The CDR3 spans 12 residues. The V segment lost 8 bases and the J segment 6 bases; nucleotides outside the gene matches: 5. CDR3 region: CASGRGQAEAFF. In DNA, the CDR3 is TGTGCCAGTGGCAGGGGGCAGGCTGAAGCTTTCTTT.

The chain combines TRBV7-8 with TRBJ2-3, with 8 bases identical to TRBD2. The V segment lost 6 bases and the J segment 2 bases; nucleotides outside the gene matches: 16. CDR3 length: 18 amino acids. CDR1 is SGHVS and CDR2 is FQNEAQ in the germline V gene. In nucleotides, the CDR3 is TGTGCCAGCAGACCCCGGGGGGGGGTGCGGGGGGTCACAGATACGCAGTATTTT. Translated: CASRPRGGVRGVTDTQYF.

The chain couples TRBV7-2 to TRBJ2-2; 8 nucleotides align to TRBD2. CDR3 length equals 18 residues. V lost 5 bases and J lost 1; bases outside the gene matches: 12. The germline V gene has CDR1 SGHTA and CDR2 FQGNSA. The CDR3 loop reads CASSAFRAAGVNTGELFF. As DNA, the CDR3 is TGTGCCAGCAGCGCCTTCCGCGCAGCGGGGGTGAACACCGGGGAGCTGTTTTTT.

The chain uses TRBV10-3 and TRBJ1-2, with 10 bases aligning to TRBD1. The length of the CDR3 is 14 residues. V was pared by 6 bases and J by 8 bases, with 9 bases of the junction left unmatched. Germline lookup yields CDR1 ENHRY and CDR2 SYGVKD. This chain's CDR3 is CAIRPGTGVQGYTF. The CDR3 nucleotides read TGTGCCATCAGGCCCGGGACAGGGGTCCAAGGCTACACCTTC.

The rearrangement uses TRBV15 and TRBJ2-1, with TRBD2 as a possible D gene (6 bases). Trimming took off 2 bases at V and 12 bases at J, with 11 bases between the two ends. The CDR3 is made up of 12 amino acids. Germline values: CDR1 LNHNV, CDR2 YYDKDF (reference sequence). The CDR3 spells CATSRTSPGQFF. In DNA form, the CDR3 reads TGTGCCACCAGCAGAACTAGCCCCGGGCAGTTCTTC.

This chain connects TRBV7-9 to TRBJ2-3; 9 nucleotides align to TRBD2. The V and J ends lost 6 bases and 2 bases, in that order; junction bases with no gene match: 15. The CDR3 runs 18 residues. Per germline, CDR1 SEHNR and CDR2 FQNEAQ (reference sequence). The CDR3 DNA follows: TGTGCCAGCAGGCCCACTATAGCGGGGGCCTCCTACACAGATACGCAGTATTTT. It yields the protein CASRPTIAGASYTDTQYF.

This chain links TRBV2 with TRBJ1-5; D is ambiguous. V lost 4 bases to trimming and J lost 1 base, with 11 bases between them. The CDR3 covers 15 residues. Germline loops: CDR1 SNHLY, CDR2 FYNNEI. The CDR3: CASSAWESSNQPQHF. The CDR3 DNA follows: TGTGCCAGCAGTGCGTGGGAGTCCAGCAATCAGCCCCAGCATTTT.

The chain joins TRBV11-3 to TRBJ2-5; 11 bases match TRBD2. Germline loops: CDR1 SGHNT, CDR2 YENEEA. Trimming at V came to 6 bases and at J to 1 base, leaving 10 bases not matched to a gene. This CDR3 has 17 residues. The DNA of the CDR3 is TGTGCCAGCAGTAAAGGACTAGCGGGTAGGGGCCAAGAGACCCAGTACTTC. This encodes CASSKGLAGRGQETQYF.

The chain uses TRBV4-1 and TRBJ2-7; TRBD2 might be the D (6 bases). CDR3 length equals 14 residues. Germline V gives CDR1 MGHRA, CDR2 YSYEKL. The V end lost 4 bases, the J end lost 7 bases, and 17 bases lay between the germline ends. CDR3 sequence: CASSPLRGAWEQYF. The CDR3 bases are TGCGCCAGCAGCCCCCTTCGCGGGGCTTGGGAGCAGTACTTC.

This chain connects TRBV5-6 to TRBJ1-2; the D gene is possibly TRBD1 (6 bases). The CDR3 has 13 residues. Trimming pared 1 base from V and 6 bases from J, leaving 10 bases between. The germline gives CDR1 SGHDT, CDR2 YYEEEE. The CDR3 coding sequence is TGTGCCAGCAGCTTGAACAGGGTAGATGGCTACACCTTC. It yields the protein CASSLNRVDGYTF.

The rearrangement links TRBV6-6 to TRBJ2-7; tentatively, D is TRBD1 (6 bases). CDR3 length equals 13 residues. The V gene's germline CDR1 is MNHNY and CDR2 SVGAGI (reference sequence). V was shortened by 7 bases and J by 2 bases, with 12 bases between the two germline ends. CDR3 in amino acids: CASTTKGAYEQYF. DNA of the CDR3: TGTGCCAGCACGACAAAGGGGGCCTACGAGCAGTACTTC.

The chain joins TRBV7-8 to TRBJ2-7, with 8 bases that match TRBD1. CDR1 is SGHVS, CDR2 FQNEAQ, per germline. V lost 3 bases, J lost 4 bases, and 8 bases stayed unmatched. The CDR3 totals 15 residues. CDR3 coding DNA: TGTGCCAGCAGCTTTCACCAGACAGGGGCGTACGAGCAGTACTTC. It is translated as CASSFHQTGAYEQYF.

V gene TRBV5-4 combines with J gene TRBJ1-4; 7 bases line up with TRBD1. Looked up from germline, CDR1 is SGHNT and CDR2 is YYREEE (reference sequence). This CDR3 is 15 amino acids long. Trimming removed 1 base from V and 4 bases from J; junction bases left unmatched: 4. The CDR3 is CASSLKTGDNEKLFF. DNA of the CDR3: TGTGCCAGCAGCTTGAAAACAGGGGATAATGAAAAACTGTTTTTT.